This T cell receptor (beta chain) derives from a study of human T cells and chemical hapten exposure. TCRdb redid the calling of the RACE reads with MiXCR, one entry per CDR3 protein. The table records about 84,000 distinct CDR3 sequences, roughly a tenth of them present only once. The CDR3 is made up of 13 amino acids. V gave up 6 bases and J gave up 2 bases; unmatched junction bases: 5. Germline CDR1 DFQATT, CDR2 SNEGSKA (reference sequence). The time point denotes: patch test 2, 6 weeks after DPC sensitization. The sample's treatment: therapeutic diphenylcyclopropenone sensitization with weekly scalp DPC.

This sequence was found in a woman in her forties or fifties with alopecia areata. Some clones in this sample may be carry-over from other donors' samples. The material sequenced was whole blood, taken in connection with sensitization to the hapten diphenylcyclopropenone (DPC). The chain has TRBV20-1 and TRBJ1-1; 8 bases line up with TRBD1. The CDR3: CSAGGQGNTEAFF. The CDR3 coding sequence is TGCAGTGCCGGTGGACAGGGTAACACTGAAGCTTTCTTT.